The 10 T cell receptor beta chains in this list originate from one sample, sequenced in a study of T cell responses to AZD1222 COVID-19 vaccine. Assay: immunoSEQ multiplex PCR; the TCRdb copy retains only in-frame clones and omits some. The sample includes tens of thousands of clones, around 90% of them seen just once. The material sequenced was peripheral blood, taken on day 0 of AZD1222 vaccination. The receptors originated from an adult in good health.

This rearrangement joins TRBV7-3 to TRBJ1-1; no definite D call. Germline V gives CDR1 SGHTA, CDR2 FQGTGA. This CDR3 contains 15 residues. The V and J ends lost 1 base and 2 bases respectively, with 11 bases between them. The CDR3 is CASSLIQTSNTEAFF. The CDR3 coding sequence is TGTGCCAGCAGCTTAATACAGACAAGCAACACTGAAGCTTTCTTT. The full variable domain, with the rest looked up from reference TRBV7-3 and TRBJ1-1, is GAGVSQTPSNKVTEKGKYVELRCDPISGHTALYWYRQSLGQGPEFLIYFQGTGAADDSGLPNDRFFAVRPEGSVSTLKIQRTERGDSAVYLCASSLIQTSNTEAFFGQGTRLTVV.

V is TRBV3-1 (or the pseudogene TRBV3-2) and J is TRBJ2-1, with a tentative D call TRBD1 (5 bases). V lost 3 bases and J lost 9, with 15 bases in between. CDR1 and CDR2 from the germline V gene are LGHDT and YNNKEL (reference sequence). CDR3 length: 14 amino acids. This chain's CDR3 is CASSQVRGRGEQFF. CDR3 coding DNA: TGTGCCAGCAGCCAGGTTAGGGGAAGGGGTGAGCAGTTCTTC.

V usage is TRBV5-1 and J usage is TRBJ1-6; D is undetermined. The length of the CDR3 is 14 residues. Germline V gives CDR1 SGHRS, CDR2 YFSETQ. The germline V and J ends were trimmed by 1 base and 6 bases, with 8 bases remaining between them. As DNA, the CDR3 is TGCGCCAGCAGCTTGTACAGTCCTAATTCACCCCTCCACTTT. Translation gives CASSLYSPNSPLHF.

The rearrangement links TRBV30 to TRBJ2-1; 8 bases are shared with TRBD2. Losses at the gene ends were 0 bases for V and 9 bases for J; bases not matched to a gene: 7. Germline CDR1 and CDR2: GTSNPN and SVGIG (reference sequence). This CDR3 contains 14 residues. This CDR3 reads CAWSVQAGATEQFF. The CDR3 DNA reads as TGTGCCTGGAGTGTACAAGCGGGAGCCACTGAGCAGTTCTTC.

V is TRBV2 and J is TRBJ1-4; no firm D call. V lost 3 bases, J lost 5 bases, and 10 bases lay in between. This CDR3 comprises 14 residues. Germline V gene lookup returns CDR1 SNHLY and CDR2 FYNNEI. CDR3 region: CASSEDRGNEKLFF. In DNA form, the CDR3 reads TGTGCCAGCAGTGAGGATCGGGGAAATGAAAAACTGTTTTTT. Full variable domain (remainder filled in from reference TRBV2 and TRBJ1-4): EPEVTQTPSHQVTQMGQEVILRCVPISNHLYFYWYRQILGQKVEFLVSFYNNEISEKSEIFDDQFSVERPDGSNFTLKIRSTKLEDSAMYFCASSEDRGNEKLFFGSGTQLSVL.

The chain recombines TRBV2 with TRBJ1-5; TRBD1 might be the D (5 bases). This CDR3 is built from 13 residues. Deletions cut 10 bases from V and 6 bases from J, with 16 bases between. Germline V gives CDR1 SNHLY, CDR2 FYNNEI. The CDR3 nucleotides read TGTGCCACCTCTGTAGGGGTATTTCAGCCCCAGCATTTT. Encoded protein: CATSVGVFQPQHF.

The chain employs TRBV7-9 and TRBJ2-7; the match to TRBD2 covers 9 bases. Germline CDR1 and CDR2: SEHNR and FQNEAQ (reference sequence). The CDR3 spans 13 residues. The junction had 4 bases not matched to a gene; V was cut back by 5 bases and J by 5 bases. The CDR3 loop reads CASSLTSGNEQYF. In DNA form, the CDR3 reads TGTGCCAGCAGCCTGACTAGCGGCAACGAGCAGTACTTC.

This chain joins TRBV5-1 and TRBJ2-3; D is unresolved. Between the trimmed V and J ends, which lost 4 bases and 4 bases, there was a span of 13 bases. The CDR3 is 14 residues long. Germline loops: CDR1 SGHRS, CDR2 YFSETQ. CDR3 DNA sequence: TGCGCCAGCAGCCCTATACCATCGGCAGATACGCAGTATTTT. Protein: CASSPIPSADTQYF.

This clone showed up just once. The rearrangement joins TRBV28 to TRBJ2-7; D possibly corresponds to TRBD1 (6 bases). Looked up from germline, CDR1 is MDHEN and CDR2 is SYDVKM. V gave up 5 bases and J gave up 7 bases, with 21 bases separating them. CDR3 size: 15 residues. The CDR3 is CASSPPRGLRGEQYF. CDR3 in DNA: TGTGCCAGCAGTCCCCCTCGCGGCCTTAGGGGGGAGCAGTACTTC.

V usage is TRBV6-6 and J usage is TRBJ2-3, with 8 nucleotides matching TRBD2. Germline-derived CDR1 and CDR2 are MNHNY and SVGAGI (reference sequence). The CDR3 consists of 16 residues. V lost 6 bases to trimming and J lost 4 bases; unmatched junction nucleotides: 12. In DNA, the CDR3 is TGTGCCAGCAGCCCCACGCGAGCGGGAGTGGCAGATACGCAGTATTTT. Translation: CASSPTRAGVADTQYF.